Sequencing of this TCR beta chain was carried out in a study of blood T cell repertoires in COVID-19. Here immunoSEQ multiplex PCR was the method, and the copy in TCRdb shows in-frame clones only, minus some. The profile covers more than 350,000 clones, with roughly 89% appearing a single time and around 9.3% taken by the ten largest. V lost 4 bases to trimming and J lost 0 bases; unmatched junction nucleotides: 10. CDR3 length equals 17 residues. Germline V gene lookup returns CDR1 PRHDT and CDR2 FYEKMQ (reference sequence). Living in 24 US areas, the participants were between about 18 and 95 years of age.

Material for sequencing was PBMCs or T cells enriched from blood (not recorded which). The chain combines TRBV13 with TRBJ2-3, with 7 bases fitting TRBD2. This clonotype originated in a woman in her forties or fifties who had recovered from COVID-19. CDR3 coding DNA: TGTGCCAGCAGCTATTACCGGGGGGACTCTAGCACAGATACGCAGTATTTT. Translating it yields CASSYYRGDSSTDTQYF.